This TCR beta chain was identified during a study of T cell changes during pregnancy in multiple sclerosis. The repertoire was sequenced with immunoSEQ multiplex PCR; TCRdb's copy has only in-frame clones and lacks some. Of tens of thousands of clones listed, approximately 90% are singletons. The CDR3 contains 15 residues. The ends were cut back, 0 bases at V and 0 bases at J, with 5 bases in the middle. Germline V gives CDR1 SEHNR, CDR2 FQNEAQ (reference sequence). The receptor was isolated from a female donor in good health, enrolled as a control in a pregnancy study. The rearrangement joins TRBV7-9 to TRBJ1-4; unclear D gene. Specimen: peripheral blood, collected in the first trimester of pregnancy. Here the CDR3 DNA reads TGTGCCAGCAGCTTAGCCTTTGCAACTAATGAAAAACTGTTTTTT. Translated, it gives CASSLAFATNEKLFF.